These 11 T cell receptor beta chains originate from one sample sequenced in a study of T-cell reconstitution after alpha-beta-depleted transplantation in children. Unique molecular identifiers were used to barcode this TCRbeta library. In TCRdb, the PCR reads were re-called with MiXCR into one record per CDR3 protein. In the table there are around 530,000 distinct CDR3 sequences, about 31% of which are singletons. Sequences were derived from PBMCs from the stem cell graft donor, sampled from the stem cell graft. Receptors originate from a human donor who donated a stem cell graft to a child with aplastic anemia.

This clonotype has only a few counts. The CDR3 reads CASSYQGVNTEAFF. CDR3 in DNA: TGTGCCAGCAGTTACCAGGGAGTGAACACTGAAGCTTTCTTT. The V gene is TRBV2, the J gene TRBJ1-1, with D possibly TRBD1 on 5 matching bases. Germline CDR1 reads SNHLY; CDR2 reads FYNNEI. The length of the CDR3 is 14 residues. Between the trimmed V and J ends, which lost 5 bases and 0 bases, there was a span of 10 bases. The full variable domain, with the rest looked up from reference TRBV2 and TRBJ1-1, is EPEVTQTPSHQVTQMGQEVILRCVPISNHLYFYWYRQILGQKVEFLVSFYNNEISEKSEIFDDQFSVERPDGSNFTLKIRSTKLEDSAMYFCASSYQGVNTEAFFGQGTRLTVV.

The table lists this clonotype with a few counts. The CDR3 nucleotides read TGTGCCAGCAGTCGGTCACTTGCGGGCGTCTCAGATACGCAGTATTTT. Protein sequence: CASSRSLAGVSDTQYF. V usage is TRBV6-1 and J usage is TRBJ2-3; TRBD2 might be the D (5 bases). Germline assignment: CDR1 MNHNS and CDR2 SASEGT. V lost 5 bases and J 4 bases, leaving 19 bases between the germline ends. The CDR3 contains 16 residues.

The chain is built from TRBV5-1 and TRBJ2-1; unclear D gene. This CDR3 has 16 residues. Trimming shortened V by 3 bases and J by 7 bases, and 20 bases separated the two germline ends. Germline CDR1 reads SGHRS; CDR2 reads YFSETQ. This chain's CDR3 is CASSSHMALGRNEQFF. CDR3 bases: TGCGCCAGCAGCTCTCACATGGCCTTGGGAAGAAATGAGCAGTTCTTC.

V is TRBV10-2 and J is TRBJ1-2; D uncertain. Germline V CDR1 and CDR2: WSHSY, SAAADI. CDR3 length: 15 residues. V lost 3 bases and J 5 bases, leaving 16 bases between the germline ends. CDR3 bases: TGCGCCAGCAGTGACGGCTCCTCGGGAGGTTATGGCTACACCTTC. Translating it yields CASSDGSSGGYGYTF.

The CDR3 DNA sequence: TGTGCCAGCAGCTTGCGCCCCGTAGCGGGAGTTAGCACAGATACGCAGTATTTT. Translation gives CASSLRPVAGVSTDTQYF. The V call is TRBV7-2, the J call TRBJ2-3, with TRBD2 matching 9 bases. This CDR3 spans 18 amino acids. Germline lookup yields CDR1 SGHTA and CDR2 FQGNSA. J was trimmed by 0 bases and V by 3 bases; bases with no gene match: 10. Full variable domain (missing parts from reference TRBV7-2 and TRBJ2-3): GAGVSQSPSNKVTEKGKDVELRCDPISGHTALYWYRQSLGQGLEFLIYFQGNSAPDKSGLPSDRFSAERTGGSVSTLTIQRTQQEDSAVYLCASSLRPVAGVSTDTQYFGPGTRLTVL.

The J gene is TRBJ2-1, the V gene TRBV11-2; tentative D call: TRBD2 (5 bases). V lost 3 bases and J lost 3, with 12 bases in between. Germline V gene sequence: CDR1 SGHAT, CDR2 FQNNGV. The CDR3 is 15 residues long. The CDR3 spells CASSFNTGNYNEQFF. The DNA for the CDR3 is TGTGCCAGCAGCTTTAATACCGGGAACTACAATGAGCAGTTCTTC. The full variable domain, rest sourced from reference TRBV11-2 and TRBJ2-1, is EAGVAQSPRYKIIEKRQSVAFWCNPISGHATLYWYQQILGQGPKLLIQFQNNGVVDDSQLPKDRFSAERLKGVDSTLKIQPAKLEDSAVYLCASSFNTGNYNEQFFGPGTRLTVL.

This clonotype was seen a handful of times. The chain is built from TRBV30 and TRBJ1-4; no clear D gene. This CDR3 has 14 residues. V lost 2 bases to trimming and J lost 5 bases, with 12 bases between them. In germline, CDR1 is GTSNPN, CDR2 SVGIG (reference sequence). CDR3 loop: CAWSRVTSNEKLFF. CDR3 bases: TGTGCCTGGAGTCGTGTTACTAGCAATGAAAAACTGTTTTTT.

The V call is TRBV29-1, the J call TRBJ2-2; 10 positions match TRBD2. The CDR3 runs to 16 residues. CDR1 and CDR2 (germline): SQVTM, ANQGSEA. Trimming removed 5 bases from V and 6 bases from J; junction bases left unmatched: 12. The DNA of the CDR3 is TGCAGCGTTCGACATCCTAGCGGGAGTGGGGCCGGGGAGCTGTTTTTT. Its translation: CSVRHPSGSGAGELFF.

This clonotype was seen a handful of times. As DNA, the CDR3 is TGCGCCAGCAGCGCGAGTTGGGGGACTAGCACAGATACGCAGTATTTT. Protein: CASSASWGTSTDTQYF. The rearrangement links TRBV5-1 to TRBJ2-3; the D gene is possibly TRBD2 (6 bases). Between the trimmed V and J ends, which lost 4 bases and 0 bases, there was a span of 15 bases. The CDR3 has 16 amino acids. Germline V gene data show CDR1 as SGHRS and CDR2 as YFSETQ.

A single count supports this clonotype. V is TRBV2 and J is TRBJ2-2; the match to TRBD1 covers 9 bases. V was clipped by 9 bases and J by 5 bases; unmatched bases: 7. The CDR3 sequence is 14 residues long. Germline V lookup: CDR1 SNHLY, CDR2 FYNNEI. CDR3 coding DNA: TGTGCCAGTCAGACAGGGGGGAGGACCGGGGAGCTGTTTTTT. Encoded protein: CASQTGGRTGELFF.

The rearrangement joins TRBV28 to TRBJ2-1, with a possible D match to TRBD1 (6 bases). V dropped 4 bases and J dropped 8 bases, with 24 bases sitting between them. Germline V gene lookup returns CDR1 MDHEN and CDR2 SYDVKM. This CDR3 has 17 amino acids. This CDR3 is CASSSLGTRGIRDEQFF. The CDR3 bases are TGTGCCAGCAGTTCCCTTGGGACACGAGGAATCCGCGATGAGCAGTTCTTC.